This record looks at one T cell receptor beta chain sequence and its context. Antigen specificity is unknown. The sample is drawn from a study of CD8 T cells in ankylosing spondylitis. General study points: In ankylosing spondylitis blood, a motif of 7 to 9 highly homologous TCR beta variants appeared characteristic. Enrichment of disease-linked clones was reportedly significant in matched ankylosing spondylitis synovial fluid.

The authors made TCR beta libraries by quantitative 5'-RACE with molecular barcodes. TCRdb re-analysed the 5' RACE reads in MiXCR, keeping a single row per CDR3 protein. The sample holds 200,000 to 250,000 distinct CDR3 sequences; more than 9% are singletons and the top ten take about 2.8%. Sequencing was carried out using blood, either unsorted or a sorted T cell fraction (not recorded which). The TCR sequence derives from a male donor with ankylosing spondylitis or in good health (not recorded which).

DNA of the CDR3: TGTGCCAGCAGCTTAGTTTCCGCAGGGGTCGGCAATCAGCCCCAGCATTTT. Translating gives CASSLVSAGVGNQPQHF. The chain links TRBV11-2 to TRBJ1-5, with D possibly matching TRBD1 (6 bases). Germline CDR1 SGHAT, CDR2 FQNNGV. CDR3 length equals 17 residues. The V gene lost 1 base and the J gene lost 2 bases, with 15 bases spanning the gap.